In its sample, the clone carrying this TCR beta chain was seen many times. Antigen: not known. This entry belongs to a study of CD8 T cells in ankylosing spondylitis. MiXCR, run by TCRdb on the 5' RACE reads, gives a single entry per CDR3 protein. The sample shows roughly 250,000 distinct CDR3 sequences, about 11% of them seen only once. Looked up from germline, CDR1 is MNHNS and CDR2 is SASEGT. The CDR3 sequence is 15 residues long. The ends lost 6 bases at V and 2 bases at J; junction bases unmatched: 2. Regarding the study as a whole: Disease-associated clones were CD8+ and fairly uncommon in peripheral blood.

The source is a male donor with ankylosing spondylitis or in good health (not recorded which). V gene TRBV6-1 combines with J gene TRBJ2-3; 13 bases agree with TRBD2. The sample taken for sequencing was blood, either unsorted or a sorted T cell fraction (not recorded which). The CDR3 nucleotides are TGTGCCAGCAGGACTAGCGGGGGGTCCACAGATACGCAGTATTTT. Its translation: CASRTSGGSTDTQYF.